This entry features one T cell receptor (beta chain) sequence. Its recognized antigen is unknown. The record has no base qualities; no much larger clone is one base away. This record belongs to a study of molecular identifiers for immune sequencing clone quantification (dated by TCRdb to the late 2010s). Broadly, across the study: In a replicate experiment, RNA from around 20,000 or 100,000 naive CD8 T cells was split into five aliquots, four of which were sequenced. CD8 T cells were used in a methods study to benchmark molecular-identifier clustering-based TCR repertoire sequencing (MIDCIRS) and TCR RNA copy counting. General findings and caveats noted by the study authors: Modeling estimated about three recovered TCR RNA copies per cell, compared with roughly 10 by digital PCR, which implies about 30% capture efficiency. When barcode sub-clustering was not used, chimeric consensus sequences inflated TCR diversity, with chimeras reaching as high as 47%. In CMV-specific effector cells, over 99% of molecules were held by clones above 20 RNA copies, whereas under 1% of molecules were held by such clones in naive cells. Highly expanded clone sizes could be underestimated because identical TCR molecules may share a barcode. Spiked-in Jurkat TCR RNA equivalent to a single cell was reported to be detectable even among some 910,000 naive CD8 T cells. The naive libraries included spiked-in Jurkat TCR RNA (roughly ten copies' worth), and this Jurkat TCR RNA is not part of the donor repertoire.

Libraries were prepared through PCR. TCRdb shows the sequencer as Illumina HiSeq 4000. Bulk TCR libraries were generated as previously described, with the TCR primers listed in Table S5 used. Purification of total RNA was performed with the Qiagen AllPrep DNA/RNA kit. Before analysis, reads from multiple sequencing runs of the same library were pooled. In the paper's pipeline: Reads were retained only if the reads had an exact TCR constant sequence, and the retained reads were trimmed to 150 nt and grouped according to their 12-nt molecular barcodes. Reads inside each barcode group were sub-clustered using a 15% Levenshtein threshold, and a quality-weighted consensus sequence was constructed for each RNA molecule. Non-functional sequences were filtered out, along with any lower-count sequence sitting one edit away from another sequence. Barcode sub-clusters with fewer than 20% of the maximum read count were removed, based on fitting two negative binomial distributions. The public reads were reprocessed in TCRdb via fastp at Q25 and MiXCR, keeping in-frame beta chains. Rows matching on CDR3 protein sequence are summarized as one entry with the most common DNA and genes. TCRdb, not the original authors, processed these V and J calls. The sample yields 400,000 to 600,000 distinct CDR3 sequences; about 21% were counted once. The top ten clonotypes cover approximately 0.8% of the sample.

Libraries of naive CD8 T cells were built from anywhere between roughly 17,000 and 1,000,000 sorted cells, with 10%, 30% or 50% of the purified RNA used. On a BD FACSAria II, naive CD8 T cells were FACS-sorted as CD8+CD4-CCR7+CD45RA+ and collected into RLT Plus buffer. To test detection sensitivity, Jurkat RNA equal to around 10 TCR copies was added to samples of about 18,000-1,100,000 naive CD8 T cells. Enrichment of CD8 T cells was done with RosetteSep CD8+ T Cell Enrichment Cocktail plus Ficoll-Paque, and ACK red cell lysis came afterward. The CDR3, cysteine through phenylalanine, is 14 amino acids long. Only CDR3 DNA remains: 42 bases, in frame from the first base. V is shortened by 0 bases, J by 8 bases, and the region joining them spans 11 bases. The germline V gene sets CDR1 to LGHNA and CDR2 to YSLEER.

Sequenced: naive CD8+ T cells from blood, with Jurkat cell RNA spiked in. Per the publication, the cell subset or site label means: FACS-sorted CD8+CD4-CCR7+CD45RA+ naive T cells. The receptor was derived from a human donor in good health. Some libraries in this study had Jurkat cell RNA spiked in. The chain links TRBV4-3 with TRBJ2-1, and TRBD2 may be the D gene, going by 5 matching bases. CDR3 loop: CASSQDSGLDEQFF. In nucleotide form, the sequence is TGCGCCAGCAGCCAAGACTCGGGGTTGGATGAGCAGTTCTTC.